The rows below give T cell receptor beta chains drawn from one sample of a study of blood T cells in healthy people across ages. MiXCR was run by TCRdb on the 5' RACE reads, yielding one entry per CDR3 protein. The table includes around 990,000 distinct CDR3 sequences, 35% to 40% detected once. The specimen sequenced was blood. These receptors all stem from a young man in good health. CDR3s include the opening cysteine and the closing phenylalanine or tryptophan. The D gene is left open where the match is weak. The size of a clone is reported for some rows only, either as once, few or many, or as a class for expanded clones.

DNA: TGCGCCAGCAGCGCCGCACCCGGCAATGAAAAACTGTTTTTT
CDR3: CASSAAPGNEKLFF
V: TRBV5-1
size: NA
J: TRBJ1-4
D: NA

DNA: TGTGCCAGCAGCTTACCCCTAGGAGAGCAGTTCTTC
CDR3: CASSLPLGEQFF
V: TRBV7-2
size: many
J: TRBJ2-1
D: NA

DNA: TGTGCCAGCAGCCAGACGAGGGGCGAAGAGACCCAGTACTTC
CDR3: CASSQTRGEETQYF
V: TRBV4-2
size: few
J: TRBJ2-5
D: NA

DNA: TGCAGTGCTACTCCAATAGCGGGGGGAAGCACAGATACGCAGTATTTT
CDR3: CSATPIAGGSTDTQYF
V: TRBV20-1
size: NA
J: TRBJ2-3
D: TRBD2

DNA: TGTGCCAGCAGCGTAGCCCCTCTGGCCGACGGGGTATATGGCTACACCTTC
CDR3: CASSVAPLADGVYGYTF
V: TRBV9
size: NA
J: TRBJ1-2
D: NA

DNA: TGTGCCAGCAGTTTCTCGACAGGGAAGAATGAGCAGTTCTTC
CDR3: CASSFSTGKNEQFF
V: TRBV28
size: NA
J: TRBJ2-1
D: TRBD1

DNA: TGTGCCAGCAGCCAAGGACGGTCCTCCTTGGGGACCCAGCATTTT
CDR3: CASSQGRSSLGTQHF
V: TRBV7-2
size: once
J: TRBJ1-5
D: NA

DNA: TGTGCCAGCAGTTCTCCGGGACAGGGGCCTGCGAGCTCCTACAATGAGCAGTACTTC
CDR3: CASSSPGQGPASSYNEQYF
V: TRBV27
size: few
J: TRBJ2-7
D: TRBD1

DNA: TGTGCCAGCCGATCAACAGGGAACACAGATACGCAGTATTTT
CDR3: CASRSTGNTDTQYF
V: TRBV6-1
size: few
J: TRBJ2-3
D: NA

DNA: TGTGCCAGCAGCGCGGGACAGACCGGGGAGCTGTTTTTT
CDR3: CASSAGQTGELFF
V: TRBV9
size: few
J: TRBJ2-2
D: TRBD1

DNA: TGTGCCAGCAGCTTAGTCAGGGGATCAGATACGCAGTATTTT
CDR3: CASSLVRGSDTQYF
V: TRBV7-2
size: few
J: TRBJ2-3
D: NA

DNA: TGCAGTGCTAGAGATCGAGGGACTAGCGGCTACAATGAGCAGTTCTTC
CDR3: CSARDRGTSGYNEQFF
V: TRBV20-1
size: few
J: TRBJ2-1
D: TRBD2

DNA: TGTGCCAGCAGCAAATTGGGGCAGGGATGCTACAATGAGCAGTTCTTC
CDR3: CASSKLGQGCYNEQFF
V: TRBV21-1
size: NA
J: TRBJ2-1
D: NA

DNA: TGTGCCAGCAGCTTATCGGGACACCCAGGCAATGAGCAGTTCTTC
CDR3: CASSLSGHPGNEQFF
V: TRBV7-9
size: once
J: TRBJ2-1
D: NA

DNA: TGCAGTGCCGGACAGGTCTCAAGTGAAGCTTTCTTT
CDR3: CSAGQVSSEAFF
V: TRBV20-1
size: once
J: TRBJ1-1
D: TRBD1

DNA: TGCGCCAGCAGCTTGGCGGGCCCTCCAAGCCAGCCCCAGCATTTT
CDR3: CASSLAGPPSQPQHF
V: TRBV5-1
size: NA
J: TRBJ1-5
D: NA

DNA: TGTGCCAGCAGTCCGGACACAAACTTCTACGAGCAGTACTTC
CDR3: CASSPDTNFYEQYF
V: TRBV6-2/TRBV6-3
size: NA
J: TRBJ2-7
D: NA

DNA: TGCAGTGCCCCCGGCGGGGGTTATGGCTACACCTTC
CDR3: CSAPGGGYGYTF
V: TRBV20-1
size: NA
J: TRBJ1-2
D: NA

DNA: TGTGCCAGCAGTTTGGTTGGGGGGCCGAAATCACCCCTCCACTTT
CDR3: CASSLVGGPKSPLHF
V: TRBV12-3/TRBV12-4
size: NA
J: TRBJ1-6
D: NA

DNA: TGTGCCAGCAGAAAAACAGGGCTCTCCTATAATTCACCCCTCCACTTT
CDR3: CASRKTGLSYNSPLHF
V: TRBV14
size: NA
J: TRBJ1-6
D: NA

DNA: TGTGCCAGCAGCTTGGATTTGGAAGGGAACACTGAAGCTTTCTTT
CDR3: CASSLDLEGNTEAFF
V: TRBV5-8
size: NA
J: TRBJ1-1
D: NA

DNA: TGTGCCAGCAGCCAAGAGGGGGGCCCAGCGATTGGGTACAATGAGCAGTACTTC
CDR3: CASSQEGGPAIGYNEQYF
V: TRBV4-2
size: NA
J: TRBJ2-7
D: NA

DNA: TGTGCCAGCAGCTTCGGGGGGCGCGGCGATGAAAAACTGTTTTTT
CDR3: CASSFGGRGDEKLFF
V: TRBV7-2
size: few
J: TRBJ1-4
D: NA